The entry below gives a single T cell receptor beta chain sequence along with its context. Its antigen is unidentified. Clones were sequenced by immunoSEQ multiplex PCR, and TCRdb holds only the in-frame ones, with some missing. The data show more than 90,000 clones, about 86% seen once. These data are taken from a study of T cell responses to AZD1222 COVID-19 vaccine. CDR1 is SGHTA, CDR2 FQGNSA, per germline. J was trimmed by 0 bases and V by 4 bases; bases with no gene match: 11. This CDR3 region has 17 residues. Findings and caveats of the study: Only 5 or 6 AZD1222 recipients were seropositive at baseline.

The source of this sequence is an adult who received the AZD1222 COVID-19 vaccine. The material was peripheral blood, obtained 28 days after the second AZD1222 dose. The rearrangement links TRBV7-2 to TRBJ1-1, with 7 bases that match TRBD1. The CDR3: CASSWNPTGKLNTEAFF. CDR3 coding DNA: TGTGCCAGCAGCTGGAACCCGACAGGGAAGTTGAACACTGAAGCTTTCTTT. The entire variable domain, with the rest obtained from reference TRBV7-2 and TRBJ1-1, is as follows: GAGVSQSPSNKVTEKGKDVELRCDPISGHTALYWYRQSLGQGLEFLIYFQGNSAPDKSGLPSDRFSAERTGGSVSTLTIQRTQQEDSAVYLCASSWNPTGKLNTEAFFGQGTRLTVV.